The 20 T cell receptor beta chains listed next were all sequenced from one sample in a study of T-cell memory formation after mild COVID-19. From the 5' RACE reads, TCRdb called clonotypes with MiXCR, one entry per CDR3 protein. The sample shows 250,000 or so distinct CDR3 sequences, more than 15% of them seen only once. Sequencing input: PBMCs or a T cell subset sorted from them (not recorded which). These receptor sequences come from a man between 18 and 35 years old who had mild COVID-19 (a few samples of this study predate the infection). Cell type and time point are not known.

The chain recombines TRBV4-1 with TRBJ1-4, with 7 bases fitting TRBD1. CDR1 and CDR2 from the germline V gene are MGHRA and YSYEKL. Trimming removed 7 bases from V and 4 bases from J; junction bases left unmatched: 3. The CDR3 has 13 residues. The CDR3: CASTGGFNEKLFF. The CDR3, as DNA: TGCGCCAGCACAGGGGGGTTTAATGAAAAACTGTTTTTT.

In its sample, this clonotype was seen a few times. The chain recombines TRBV2 with TRBJ2-5; no definite D call. V was trimmed by 7 bases and J by 2 bases, leaving 14 bases between them. CDR1 SNHLY and CDR2 FYNNEI come from the germline V gene. The CDR3 has 14 residues. For the CDR3, the DNA is TGTGCCAGCACTCGACTTGACTTACAAGAGACCCAGTACTTC. It is translated as CASTRLDLQETQYF.

The rearrangement joins TRBV4-1 to TRBJ1-3, with a tentative D call TRBD1 (6 bases). V was trimmed by 1 base and J by 4 bases, leaving 11 bases between them. This CDR3 comprises 15 residues. The germline gives CDR1 MGHRA, CDR2 YSYEKL. CDR3 protein: CASSQVQGAGNTIYF. The DNA of the CDR3 is TGCGCCAGCAGCCAAGTACAGGGTGCCGGAAACACCATATATTTT.

This clonotype was picked up a small number of times. The J gene is TRBJ1-5, the V gene TRBV20-1; 9 bases fit TRBD1. This CDR3 region has 13 residues. Germline CDR1 and CDR2: DFQATT and SNEGSKA (reference sequence). The V segment lost 3 bases and the J segment 7 bases; nucleotides outside the gene matches: 4. CDR3 loop: CSASADRGQPQHF. The CDR3 DNA reads TGCAGTGCTAGTGCGGACAGGGGACAGCCCCAGCATTTT.

This chain joins TRBV19 and TRBJ2-5, with 8 bases aligning to TRBD1. The CDR3 loop spans 15 amino acids. V shed 3 bases, J shed 4 bases, and the junction held 7 bases outside the gene matches. From germline, CDR1 is LNHDA and CDR2 SQIVND (reference sequence). The CDR3 DNA is TGTGCCAGTAGTATCGTCGCAGGGGGCGTAGAGACCCAGTACTTC. Protein sequence: CASSIVAGGVETQYF.

This clonotype has just a few counts. The chain couples TRBV28 to TRBJ1-1, with 10 bases matching TRBD1. Germline trimming cut 4 bases from V and 6 bases from J; bases unmatched to any gene: 5. The CDR3 is 14 amino acids. The germline V gene has CDR1 MDHEN and CDR2 SYDVKM. The CDR3: CASSSTGGMAEAFF. The CDR3 nucleotides read TGTGCCAGCAGTTCGACAGGGGGCATGGCTGAAGCTTTCTTT.

The rearrangement links TRBV27 to TRBJ1-6; a weak D match, TRBD1 (6 bases). Germline assignment: CDR1 MNHEY and CDR2 SMNVEV (reference sequence). The V end lost 7 bases, the J end lost 7 bases, and 11 bases lay between the germline ends. The CDR3 is made up of 13 amino acids. The CDR3 loop is CASTTGKNSPLHF. CDR3 nucleotides: TGTGCCAGCACCACAGGGAAAAATTCACCCCTCCACTTT.

The rearrangement links TRBV15 to TRBJ2-5, with 15 bases lining up with TRBD2. The CDR3 has 18 amino acids. V shed 5 bases and J 3 bases; nucleotides not matched to a gene: 10. From germline, CDR1 is LNHNV and CDR2 YYDKDF (reference sequence). In DNA, the CDR3 is TGTGCCACCAGCCCCTCCGCCGGGACTAGCGGGGGGAAAGAGACCCAGTACTTC. It is translated as CATSPSAGTSGGKETQYF.

This chain connects TRBV20-1 to TRBJ2-3, with 10 bases that match TRBD2. The CDR3 has 14 amino acids. The V gene end was trimmed by 4 bases and the J gene end by 6 bases; junction bases not matched to a gene: 7. Germline assignment: CDR1 DFQATT and CDR2 SNEGSKA (reference sequence). The CDR3, as DNA: TGCAGTGCTAACCTAGCGGGGGAAAGGGATACGCAGTATTTT. As protein: CSANLAGERDTQYF.

The chain combines TRBV7-9 with TRBJ1-6, with TRBD1 matching 8 bases. Trimming cost V 2 bases and J 10 bases; bases outside gene matches: 7. From germline, CDR1 is SEHNR and CDR2 FQNEAQ (reference sequence). The CDR3 sequence is 15 residues long. CDR3 sequence reads: CASSLKTGDGSPLHF. CDR3 nucleotide sequence: TGTGCCAGCAGCTTAAAGACAGGGGATGGCTCACCCCTCCACTTT.

V usage is TRBV9 and J usage is TRBJ2-2; D gene uncertain. CDR1 and CDR2 (germline): SGDLS, YYNGEE. V lost 4 bases and J 7 bases, leaving 5 bases between the germline ends. The CDR3 loop spans 11 amino acids. In DNA form, the CDR3 reads TGTGCCAGCAGCTCCGACGGGGAGCTGTTTTTT. Protein sequence: CASSSDGELFF.

The J gene is TRBJ2-7, the V gene TRBV7-2; perhaps TRBD1 as D (5 bases). There are 13 residues in the CDR3. V gave up 5 bases and J gave up 2 bases, with 10 bases separating them. Germline loops: CDR1 SGHTA, CDR2 FQGNSA. CDR3 amino acids: CASSQGNPYEQYF. The CDR3 DNA is TGTGCCAGCAGCCAGGGAAACCCCTACGAGCAGTACTTC.

The V call is TRBV18, the J call TRBJ2-1; no definite D call. The germline CDR1 and CDR2 sequences are KGHSH and LQKENI. V gave up 2 bases and J gave up 10 bases, with 12 bases separating them. The CDR3 runs 13 residues. CDR3 in amino acids: CASSPGQASEQFF. As DNA, the CDR3 is TGTGCCAGCTCACCAGGGCAGGCCAGCGAGCAGTTCTTC.

Only a few counts were recorded for this clonotype. Since a much larger clone is just one base distant, this may be a read error. V usage is TRBV7-9 and J usage is TRBJ2-5; tentatively, D is TRBD2 (6 bases). Looked up from germline, CDR1 is SEHNR and CDR2 is FQNEAQ (reference sequence). Between the trimmed V and J ends, which lost 5 bases and 5 bases, there was a span of 9 bases. CDR3 length: 12 residues. The CDR3 region has the DNA TGTGCCAGCAGCCGCGCGGGGGAGACCCAGTACTTC. Residues: CASSRAGETQYF.

V gene TRBV20-1 combines with J gene TRBJ2-1; 11 bases fit TRBD2. Germline V lookup: CDR1 DFQATT, CDR2 SNEGSKA (reference sequence). V trimming: 0 bases; J trimming: 7 bases; junction bases outside the gene matches: 2. The CDR3 loop spans 14 amino acids. The CDR3: CSARDSGGVNEQFF. Written as DNA, the CDR3 is TGCAGTGCTAGAGATAGCGGGGGGGTTAATGAGCAGTTCTTC.

This chain connects TRBV24-1 to TRBJ1-1; weak D call: TRBD1 (6 bases). CDR3 length: 13 residues. CDR1 and CDR2 (germline): KGHDR, SFDVKD. The V end was cut by 7 bases, the J end by 7 bases, with 15 bases between. The CDR3 coding sequence is TGTGCCACCAGGGCAGGGGAAACCTTTGAAGCTTTCTTT. It yields the protein CATRAGETFEAFF.

The chain uses TRBV18 and TRBJ2-7, with D unresolved. Germline values: CDR1 KGHSH, CDR2 LQKENI. Trimming shortened V by 2 bases and J by 4 bases, and 6 bases separated the two germline ends. The CDR3 has 12 amino acids. The CDR3 reads CASSPASYEQYF. CDR3 nucleotide sequence: TGTGCCAGCTCACCAGCGAGTTACGAGCAGTACTTC.

V gene TRBV3-1 combines with J gene TRBJ1-5; 9 bases match TRBD1. CDR3 length: 15 residues. The trim removed 1 base at V and 7 bases at J, leaving 5 bases unmatched. Germline-derived CDR1 and CDR2 are LGHDT and YNNKEL (reference sequence). CDR3: CASSQGTGESQPQHF. The CDR3 DNA reads as TGTGCCAGCAGCCAAGGGACAGGGGAGAGCCAGCCCCAGCATTTT.

The chain employs TRBV5-1 and TRBJ2-5; 7 bases are a match to TRBD1. Losses at the gene ends were 3 bases for V and 2 bases for J; bases not matched to a gene: 7. CDR3 length: 15 residues. The germline CDR1 and CDR2 sequences are SGHRS and YFSETQ. CDR3 nucleotide sequence: TGCGCCAGCAGCTCGCTAAGGGACAGTCAAGAGACCCAGTACTTC. This sequence encodes CASSSLRDSQETQYF. The variable domain in full, completed from reference TRBV5-1 and TRBJ2-5, reads KAGVTQTPRYLIKTRGQQVTLSCSPISGHRSVSWYQQTPGQGLQFLFEYFSETQRNKGNFPGRFSGRQFSNSRSEMNVSTLELGDSALYLCASSSLRDSQETQYFGPGTRLLVL.

The J gene is TRBJ1-1, the V gene TRBV11-2, with D perhaps matching TRBD1 (5 bases). The germline V gene encodes CDR1 SGHAT and CDR2 FQNNGV. V was pared by 1 base and J by 0 bases, with 12 bases between. The CDR3 is 16 amino acids. The CDR3 sequence is CASSLGLGGMNTEAFF. CDR3 in DNA: TGTGCCAGCAGCTTAGGTCTGGGGGGAATGAACACTGAAGCTTTCTTT.